This T cell receptor (beta chain) was profiled in a study of blood T cell repertoires in COVID-19. Across the whole study: Collection of acute and convalescent COVID-19 samples took place in the United States, Italy and Spain.

The ends lost 3 bases at V and 2 bases at J; junction bases unmatched: 10. CDR3 size: 17 residues. Germline CDR1 and CDR2: GTSNPN and SVGIG (reference sequence). Measured with immunoSEQ multiplex PCR; TCRdb has only the in-frame clones, and not every one. Here the sample spans around 130,000 clones, less than 85% being singletons. The receptor's source is a woman of 80 years or more with acute or convalescent COVID-19. V is TRBV30 and J is TRBJ2-1, with 10 positions matching TRBD2. Sequencing was performed on peripheral blood. CDR3 amino acids: CAWSRPTSGATYNEQFF. In DNA form, the CDR3 reads TGTGCCTGGAGCCGCCCTACTAGCGGGGCGACCTACAATGAGCAGTTCTTC.